Listed below are T cell receptor beta chains from one sample, sequenced in a study of shared clonotypes between healthy human individuals. The data were produced by immunoSEQ multiplex PCR, yet TCRdb's version contains in-frame clones alone and is incomplete. The data show 550,000 to 800,000 clones, around 90% seen once. Sequenced sample: memory CD8+ T cells from PBMCs. The receptors were gathered from a man younger than 35 in good health. Some clones in this sample may be carry-over from other donors' samples. Each CDR3 is given with its conserved first and last residue. D genes are given only for firm matches. For some rows the clone size is stated as once, few or many, or as a class when expanded; others skip it.

- TRBJ1-4 TRBV23-1 - TGCGCCAGCAGTCACCCGAACAGGGTAAAGGCTAATGAAAAACTGTTTTTT CASSHPNRVKANEKLFF
- TRBJ1-1 TRBV7-8 TRBD1 TGTGCCAGCAGCGCCTCGGGACAGGAGAACACTGAAGCTTTCTTT CASSASGQENTEAFF
- TRBJ1-4 TRBV2 - TGTGCCAGCATTTGGCATCCCCGGGAAGGGGATGAAAAACTGTTTTTT CASIWHPREGDEKLFF
- TRBJ2-1 TRBV7-2 - TGTGCCAGCAGCTTAAAGGGGCGAAGCTCCTACAATGAGCAGTTCTTC CASSLKGRSSYNEQFF
- TRBJ1-1 TRBV28 - TGTGCCAGCAGTTTATGGAGAGGGATTGAAGCTTTCTTT CASSLWRGIEAFF
- TRBJ2-7 TRBV9 TRBD1 TGTGCCAGCAGCGCCGGACAGGGGGTCTCAGACGAGCAGTACTTC CASSAGQGVSDEQYF
- TRBJ1-1 TRBV5-8 - TGTGCCAGCAGCTTGACAGCGGGAACTGAAGCTTTCTTT CASSLTAGTEAFF
- TRBJ1-2 TRBV15 - TGTGCCACCAGCAGACCCGAGGGGACTGGAAATGGCTACACCTTC CATSRPEGTGNGYTF
once TRBJ2-7 TRBV23-1 - TGCGCCAGCAGTCAAATGGGCCGGGGCCACGAGCAGTACTTC CASSQMGRGHEQYF
- TRBJ2-5 TRBV7-9 TRBD2 TGTGCCAGCAGCCGCCTAGCGGGAGGGCCTAGTCCCCAAGAGACCCAGTACTTC CASSRLAGGPSPQETQYF
- TRBJ1-1 TRBV2 - TGTGCCGGTACAATGAACACTGAAGCTTTCTTT CAGTMNTEAFF
- TRBJ2-3 TRBV7-3 - TGTGCCAGCAGCGCGGTCGGGCTTGGCACAGATACGCAGTATTTT CASSAVGLGTDTQYF
- TRBJ1-5 TRBV27 - TGTGCCAGCAGTCTGAGGGGGAACCAGCCCCAGCATTTT CASSLRGNQPQHF
- TRBJ1-2 TRBV29-1 TRBD1 TGCAGCGTCATGCCTCGGACAGGGGTTAACTATGGCTACACCTTC CSVMPRTGVNYGYTF
- TRBJ2-1 TRBV12-5 TRBD2 TGTGCTAGTGGACCTGGACTAGCGGGATCTTCCTACAATGAGCAGTTCTTC CASGPGLAGSSYNEQFF
- TRBJ2-3 TRBV12-5 - TGTGCTAGTGGTTCGGGGGTAAGCACAGATACGCAGTATTTT CASGSGVSTDTQYF
- TRBJ2-3 TRBV6-5 - TGTGCCAGCGGCTTCGCCAATACGCAGTATTTT CASGFANTQYF
- TRBJ2-3 TRBV14 - TGTGCCAGCAGCCAATATTTGTACGGGACCTCAGCAGATACGCAGTATTTT CASSQYLYGTSADTQYF
- TRBJ2-7 TRBV27 - TGTGCCAGCGGTAAGGGACAACACTACGAGCAGTACTTC CASGKGQHYEQYF
- TRBJ2-5 TRBV14 TRBD1 TGTGCCAGCAGCCAGGGGGCGGACAGGCGTCGGTGGGAGACCCAGTACTTC CASSQGADRRRWETQYF
- TRBJ2-5 TRBV9 - TGTGCCAGCAGCGTAGTCGTGGCGGGCCAAGAGACCCAGTACTTC CASSVVVAGQETQYF
- TRBJ2-1 TRBV5-4 TRBD2 TGTGCCAGCAGCTCGGAAGCGGGAGGGTACAATGAGCAGTTCTTC CASSSEAGGYNEQFF
- TRBJ1-5 TRBV6-1 - TGTGCCAGCAGGACTTTGGGGCCCCAGCATTTT CASRTLGPQHF
once TRBJ2-1 TRBV9 - TGTGCCAGCAGCGTAGCGAGCGCCCCAGATTACAATGAGCAGTTCTTC CASSVASAPDYNEQFF
- TRBJ2-1 TRBV19 TRBD2 TGTGCCACCCGAGGGGGGCGAGCGGGAGGGGGGATCTACAATGAGCAGTTCTTC CATRGGRAGGGIYNEQFF
- TRBJ2-3 TRBV7-9 TRBD2 TGTGCCAGCAGCTTTAGTGTCGTACTAGCGGATACAGATACGCAGTATTTT CASSFSVVLADTDTQYF
- TRBJ2-2 TRBV11-2 - TGTGCCAGCAGCTTGGGTACTTACACCGGGGAGCTGTTTTTT CASSLGTYTGELFF
once TRBJ2-7 TRBV12-5 - TGTGCTAGTGCGTCAGGAGTCGGCGAGCAGTACTTC CASASGVGEQYF
- TRBJ1-4 TRBV19 - TGTGCCAGTACCTCCGACACGAGAGAAGAAAAACTGTTTTTT CASTSDTREEKLFF
- TRBJ2-2 TRBV6-5 - TGTGCCAGCAGTCCCGGACAGTACACCGGGGAGCTGTTTTTT CASSPGQYTGELFF
- TRBJ2-5 TRBV7-9 TRBD2 TGTGCCAGCAGCTTAGGGCGGGAGGGCCGACAGACCCAGTACTTC CASSLGREGRQTQYF
- TRBJ1-1 TRBV7-8 - TGTGCCAGCAGCCCAGGGGTCCGGAACACTGAAGCTTTCTTT CASSPGVRNTEAFF
- TRBJ2-1 TRBV29-1 - TGCAGCGTGGACGTCGTAAATGAGCAGTTCTTC CSVDVVNEQFF
once TRBJ2-3 TRBV27 TRBD1 TGTGCCAGCAGCACATGGACAGGCGGAGATACGCAGTATTTT CASSTWTGGDTQYF
- TRBJ1-5 TRBV19 - TGTGCCAGTAGTATAGTTATTGGTCAGCCCCAGCATTTT CASSIVIGQPQHF
- TRBJ1-4 TRBV25-1 - TGTGCCAGCAGTGAAGGGCGGGGTGAGGAAAAACTGTTTTTT CASSEGRGEEKLFF
- TRBJ2-1 TRBV7-9 - TGTGCCAGCAGCGCCCGGACAGTCGGTGAGCAGTTCTTC CASSARTVGEQFF
- TRBJ2-7 TRBV14 TRBD2 TGTGCCAGCAGCCAAACCCTAAGCGGGAGCTCCTACGAGCAGTACTTC CASSQTLSGSSYEQYF
- TRBJ2-7 TRBV5-5 - TGTGCCAGCAGCTTCGGTCAGGGGATCATCGAGCAGTACTTC CASSFGQGIIEQYF
- TRBJ2-6 TRBV7-9 - TGTGCCAGCAGCTTAGTTGGGCGTGGGGCCAACGTCCTGACTTTC CASSLVGRGANVLTF
- TRBJ1-5 TRBV7-9 TRBD1 TGTGCCAGCAGCCCGGGACAGTATAGCAATCAGCCCCAGCATTTT CASSPGQYSNQPQHF
once TRBJ1-5 TRBV7-9 - TGTGCCAGCAGCTTAGCCCCCCCTAATCAGCCCCAGCATTTT CASSLAPPNQPQHF
- TRBJ2-7 TRBV6-5 - TGTGCCAGCAGTCCGGCGTGGTACGAGCAGTACTTC CASSPAWYEQYF
few TRBJ1-4 TRBV11-2 - TGTGCCAGCTGCAGGGGTGATGAAAAACTGTTTTTT CASCRGDEKLFF
- TRBJ2-3 TRBV27 - TGTGCCAGCGGAATTTTGGGGAGCACAGATACGCAGTATTTT CASGILGSTDTQYF
- TRBJ2-1 TRBV7-8 - TGTGCCAGCAGCTTATGGGGAAGCGGAGGGACGGCACACAATGAGCAGTTCTTC CASSLWGSGGTAHNEQFF
- TRBJ2-5 TRBV12-5 - TGTGCTAGTGGTTTGATACCCGAAGAGACCCAGTACTTC CASGLIPEETQYF
- TRBJ2-1 TRBV15 - TGTGCCACCAGCACCGGGACTGGACCTTACAATGAGCAGTTCTTC CATSTGTGPYNEQFF
once TRBJ2-7 TRBV5-6 - TGTGCCAGCAGCCCGGACGGCTCCTACGAGCAGTACTTC CASSPDGSYEQYF
- TRBJ2-7 TRBV28 TRBD2 TGTGCCAGTGGACTAGCGGGAGCCTACGAGCAGTACTTC CASGLAGAYEQYF
- TRBJ2-5 TRBV4-1 TRBD2 TGCGCCAGCAGCCAAAGGACTAGCGGGAGTAGGGAGACCCAGTACTTC CASSQRTSGSRETQYF
- TRBJ2-2 TRBV7-6 - TGTGCCAGCAGCTTTAAACAGTTCACCGGGGAGCTGTTTTTT CASSFKQFTGELFF
- TRBJ2-7 TRBV6-1 TRBD1 TGTGCCAGCAGGGCACGGACAGGGGCCCACGAGCAGTACTTC CASRARTGAHEQYF